The source of this T cell receptor beta chain is a study of vaccination effects on CD4 cells after COVID-19. Clones were sequenced by immunoSEQ multiplex PCR, and TCRdb holds only the in-frame ones, with some missing. This sample has roughly 25,000 clones, with 65% to 75% found just once. Before sequencing took place, the ViraFEST assay used viral peptide pools to expand antigen-specific CD4+ T cells. Around day 10 of culture, CD4+ T cells were separated out. SARS-CoV-2 infected the person between March and December 2020, as confirmed by PCR. Roughly 2.1 million PBMC per well received 10 IU/ml IL-2 and 9.5 to 10 ug/ml peptides in culture. A half-volume exchange with IL-2 medium occurred on days 3 and 7. The V gene's germline CDR1 is LGHDT and CDR2 YNNKEL (reference sequence). The CDR3 extends over 15 amino acids. Trimming took off 4 bases at V and 15 bases at J, with 26 bases between the two ends. Comments on this clone: Its antigen is as yet unknown.

The specimen comprised CD4+ T cells from PBMCs cultured with SARS-CoV-2 spike peptides, sampled before COVID-19 vaccination. The source is a human donor who had a prior SARS-CoV-2 infection. The chain links TRBV3-1 (or the pseudogene TRBV3-2) to TRBJ2-3; no clear D gene. The chain's CDR3 is CASSPSPSTDPSPYF. CDR3 coding DNA: TGTGCCAGCAGCCCCAGTCCGTCAACTGACCCGTCCCCTTATTTT.